These 32 T cell receptor beta chains share one sample of origin, sequenced in a study of CD8 T cells in Susac syndrome. A quantity of roughly 0.5 to 1 ug RNA underwent reverse transcription using random hexamers. TCRdb recomputed calls from the immunoSEQ multiplex PCR reads with MiXCR, one row per CDR3 protein. The sample has approximately 150,000 distinct CDR3 sequences; approximately 95% are singletons. Sequenced sample: CD4+ T cells from PBMCs. The receptors stem from a human donor in good health.

DNA for the CDR3: TGTGCCAGCAGACGGGACAGGGAGTACGGGACCCAGTACTTC. As protein: CASRRDREYGTQYF. The rearrangement links TRBV2 to TRBJ2-5, with TRBD1 matching over 9 bases. Per the germline V gene, CDR1 is SNHLY and CDR2 is FYNNEI. The length of the CDR3 is 14 residues. V was pared by 6 bases and J by 7 bases, with 9 bases of the junction left unmatched.

This chain connects TRBV28 to TRBJ2-7, with D tentatively TRBD1 or TRBD2 (6 bases each). The V end was cut by 10 bases, the J end by 4 bases, with 20 bases between. This CDR3 spans 14 amino acids. The germline gives CDR1 MDHEN, CDR2 SYDVKM. This CDR3 reads CATVLGGGNYEQYF. Here the CDR3 DNA reads TGTGCCACCGTCCTCGGGGGCGGAAATTACGAGCAGTACTTC.

This chain links TRBV6-5 with TRBJ2-7; 9 bases are shared with TRBD1. The ends lost 5 bases at V and 4 bases at J; junction bases unmatched: 6. The CDR3 sequence is 14 residues long. CDR1 and CDR2 (germline): MNHEY, SVGAGI. Written as DNA, the CDR3 is TGTGCCAGCAGTCGGACAGGGGCGATATACGAGCAGTACTTC. This gives the protein CASSRTGAIYEQYF.

The V gene is TRBV6-1, the J gene TRBJ2-7; 8 bases align to TRBD2. The germline CDR1 and CDR2 sequences are MNHNS and SASEGT. With V trimmed by 8 bases and J by 2 bases, 8 bases remained unmatched. The CDR3 is 14 residues long. In DNA, the CDR3 is TGTGCCAGCGGCTCGGGAGGGTCGGCCTACGAGCAGTACTTC. This sequence encodes CASGSGGSAYEQYF.

The V call is TRBV30, the J call TRBJ2-7, with unresolved D. From germline, CDR1 is GTSNPN and CDR2 SVGIG (reference sequence). This CDR3 spans 15 amino acids. The V and J ends lost 2 bases and 5 bases respectively, with 19 bases between them. CDR3 region: CAWSTSWVKGDEQYF. In nucleotides, the CDR3 is TGTGCCTGGAGTACCTCTTGGGTGAAGGGCGACGAGCAGTACTTC.

This sequence joins TRBV12-3 or TRBV12-4 and TRBJ2-3, with D possibly being TRBD1 (6 bases). The CDR3 length is 15 residues. V shed 8 bases and J shed 0 bases, with 15 bases lying between them. The CDR3 sequence is CASRSLRGSTDTQYF. Written as DNA, the CDR3 is TGTGCCAGCCGGTCACTGAGGGGGAGCACAGATACGCAGTATTTT.

The V gene is TRBV6-1, the J gene TRBJ1-5; 9 bases align to TRBD1. The CDR3 totals 17 residues. Germline V lookup: CDR1 MNHNS, CDR2 SASEGT. With 0 bases clipped from V and 4 bases from J, the junction kept 7 bases outside the gene matches. CDR3 loop: CASSEAGGQGWNQPQHF. The CDR3 DNA follows: TGTGCCAGCAGTGAAGCGGGAGGACAGGGGTGGAATCAGCCCCAGCATTTT.

The chain is built from TRBV6-5 and TRBJ2-7; the D is unclear. This CDR3 is 15 amino acids long. CDR1 and CDR2 from the germline V gene are MNHEY and SVGAGI. V was cut by 4 bases and J by 1 base, with 14 bases left in between. Here the CDR3 reads CASSSPAATSYEQYF. The CDR3 DNA follows: TGTGCCAGCAGTTCCCCGGCGGCGACATCCTACGAGCAGTACTTC.

This chain connects TRBV2 to TRBJ1-2, with D hard to call. Trimming cost V 6 bases and J 1 base, with 12 bases left between them. CDR1 and CDR2 from the germline V gene are SNHLY and FYNNEI. CDR3 length: 14 amino acids. CDR3 loop: CASSDGRVNYGYTF. The CDR3 region has the DNA TGTGCCAGCAGCGACGGACGGGTTAACTATGGCTACACCTTC.

This clonotype has more than one count but fewer than ten. The chain has TRBV7-2 and TRBJ2-7; tentative D call: TRBD2 (5 bases). Germline CDR1 and CDR2: SGHTA and FQGNSA. This CDR3 spans 14 amino acids. Trimming took off 7 bases at V and 3 bases at J, with 16 bases between the two ends. Here the CDR3 DNA reads TGTGCCAGCACCCTTCGAGGGCTTTACTACGAGCAGTACTTC. This encodes CASTLRGLYYEQYF.

The chain combines TRBV5-1 with TRBJ2-5, with a weak D call TRBD2 (6 bases). Germline CDR1 reads SGHRS; CDR2 reads YFSETQ. Trimming took off 4 bases at V and 5 bases at J, with 18 bases between the two ends. The CDR3 runs 15 residues. CDR3 sequence reads: CASSGRDSLRETQYF. CDR3 nucleotides: TGCGCCAGCAGCGGCCGGGACTCTCTGAGGGAGACCCAGTACTTC.

The genes are TRBV29-1 and TRBJ1-1; D gene unclear. Trimming pared 0 bases from V and 7 bases from J, leaving 9 bases between. Germline loops: CDR1 SQVTM, CDR2 ANQGSEA. The CDR3 is 12 amino acids. The DNA of the CDR3 is TGCAGCGTTGAAGATCCCCGCTATGAAGCTTTCTTT. Protein sequence: CSVEDPRYEAFF.

The genes are TRBV7-2 and TRBJ2-4; the D gene is possibly TRBD2 (6 bases). The CDR3 has 15 amino acids. Trimming took off 5 bases at V and 3 bases at J, with 14 bases between the two ends. CDR1 and CDR2 (germline): SGHTA, FQGNSA. This CDR3 reads CASSPQLARKNIQYF. The CDR3 coding sequence is TGTGCCAGCAGCCCACAACTAGCCCGCAAAAACATTCAGTACTTC.

The chain combines TRBV20-1 with TRBJ2-3; 11 bases map to TRBD2. There are 18 residues in the CDR3. The V gene's germline CDR1 is DFQATT and CDR2 SNEGSKA (reference sequence). Germline trimming cut 0 bases from V and 1 base from J; bases unmatched to any gene: 9. DNA for the CDR3: TGCAGTGCTAGAGATAGGCCTAGCGGGAGGAGGGGCACAGATACGCAGTATTTT. Amino acids: CSARDRPSGRRGTDTQYF.

V and J are TRBV6-5 and TRBJ2-3; D may correspond to TRBD1 or TRBD2 (5 bases each). Trimming stripped 5 bases from V and 0 bases from J, with 9 bases between. The V gene's germline CDR1 is MNHEY and CDR2 SVGAGI. CDR3 length equals 14 residues. CDR3 sequence reads: CASSLGTSTDTQYF. DNA of the CDR3: TGTGCCAGCAGTCTAGGGACCAGCACAGATACGCAGTATTTT.

The chain links TRBV28 to TRBJ2-4, with 16 nucleotides matching TRBD2. The germline V gene encodes CDR1 MDHEN and CDR2 SYDVKM. The J segment lost 8 bases and the V segment lost 2 bases, leaving 9 bases of the junction unmatched. The CDR3 contains 18 residues. This CDR3 is CASSLTGLAGGPKDIQYF. The CDR3 DNA reads as TGTGCCAGCAGTTTAACGGGACTAGCGGGAGGGCCCAAGGACATTCAGTACTTC.

The J gene is TRBJ1-5, the V gene TRBV6-1; D may be TRBD1 (5 bases). Germline loops: CDR1 MNHNS, CDR2 SASEGT. CDR3 length: 15 amino acids. The V end lost 7 bases, the J end lost 4 bases, and 17 bases lay between the germline ends. CDR3 region: CASIINLGGNQPQHF. DNA of the CDR3: TGTGCCAGCATCATCAATCTCGGGGGAAATCAGCCCCAGCATTTT.

The chain has TRBV11-2 and TRBJ2-7; 9 nucleotides match TRBD2. Germline V lookup: CDR1 SGHAT, CDR2 FQNNGV. This CDR3 region has 17 residues. The ends lost 4 bases at V and 0 bases at J; junction bases unmatched: 10. As DNA, the CDR3 is TGTGCCAGCAGCTCTCCGGGACTAGCTTGGAGCTCCTACGAGCAGTACTTC. The encoded protein is CASSSPGLAWSSYEQYF.

The gene calls are TRBV6-1 and TRBJ1-1; 8 bases align to TRBD1. Germline CDR1 and CDR2: MNHNS and SASEGT. The CDR3 sequence is 13 residues long. V was pared by 8 bases and J by 0 bases, with 2 bases of the junction left unmatched. CDR3 amino acids: CASPGQVNTEAFF. The DNA of the CDR3 is TGTGCCAGCCCGGGACAGGTGAACACTGAAGCTTTCTTT.

The chain carries TRBV30 and TRBJ2-3; tentatively, D is TRBD1 (5 bases). The V and J ends lost 4 bases and 4 bases respectively, with 24 bases between them. The germline gives CDR1 GTSNPN, CDR2 SVGIG (reference sequence). This CDR3 region has 17 residues. This chain's CDR3 is CAWMGRGPPARADTQYF. DNA for the CDR3: TGTGCCTGGATGGGTAGGGGTCCGCCGGCCCGGGCAGATACGCAGTATTTT.

The V and J genes are TRBV4-2 and TRBJ2-1; the D is unclear. Germline CDR1 and CDR2: LGHNA and YNFKEQ. The CDR3 sequence is 13 residues long. V lost 1 base to trimming and J lost 9 bases, with 10 bases between them. DNA of the CDR3: TGTGCCAGCAGCCAAGTAGGATGGGGTGAGCAGTTCTTC. This encodes CASSQVGWGEQFF.

This chain connects TRBV30 to TRBJ2-7; D is perhaps TRBD2 (5 bases). The CDR3 runs to 13 residues. The germline gives CDR1 GTSNPN, CDR2 SVGIG (reference sequence). The V and J ends lost 3 bases and 4 bases respectively, with 13 bases between them. CDR3 sequence reads: CAWRRAGVYEQYF. CDR3 bases: TGTGCCTGGAGGAGGGCCGGGGTATACGAGCAGTACTTC.

This chain joins TRBV6-6 and TRBJ1-5; D remains ambiguous. The CDR3 is 12 amino acids. CDR1 MNHNY and CDR2 SVGAGI come from the germline V gene (reference sequence). V lost 5 bases and J 4 bases, leaving 6 bases between the germline ends. The CDR3: CASSAPNQPQHF. CDR3 bases: TGTGCCAGCAGTGCCCCGAATCAGCCCCAGCATTTT.

The chain is built from TRBV7-9 and TRBJ2-3, with 12 bases fitting TRBD2. The junction had 8 bases not matched to a gene; V was cut back by 3 bases and J by 10 bases. This CDR3 is 15 amino acids long. Germline lookup yields CDR1 SEHNR and CDR2 FQNEAQ (reference sequence). The CDR3 is CASSFLAGGQEAQYF. The DNA for the CDR3 is TGTGCCAGCAGCTTCCTAGCGGGAGGGCAGGAGGCGCAGTATTTT.

This chain joins TRBV20-1 and TRBJ2-7, with D tentatively TRBD1 (5 bases). V gave up 3 bases and J gave up 0 bases, with 12 bases separating them. The CDR3 contains 14 residues. Germline loops: CDR1 DFQATT, CDR2 SNEGSKA (reference sequence). CDR3 nucleotide sequence: TGCAGTGCTAGTCCAAGGGGTACCTCCTACGAGCAGTACTTC. This encodes CSASPRGTSYEQYF.

The rearrangement joins TRBV5-1 to TRBJ1-1; weak D call: TRBD1 (5 bases). This CDR3 has 13 residues. The ends were cut back, 4 bases at V and 4 bases at J, with 11 bases in the middle. Looked up from germline, CDR1 is SGHRS and CDR2 is YFSETQ. CDR3 nucleotides: TGCGCCAGCAGCGAGACGGGACCCACTGAAGCTTTCTTT. Amino acid sequence: CASSETGPTEAFF.

This clonotype was recorded only once. This sequence joins TRBV28 and TRBJ1-1; D perhaps matches TRBD1 (6 bases). The length of the CDR3 is 15 residues. With 7 bases removed from V and 1 base from J, the gap between germline ends came to 16 bases. Germline-derived CDR1 and CDR2 are MDHEN and SYDVKM. CDR3: CASTSAGAPNTEAFF. For the CDR3, the DNA is TGTGCCAGCACCTCCGCAGGGGCCCCGAACACTGAAGCTTTCTTT.

V usage is TRBV9 and J usage is TRBJ2-5; no reliable D call. Trimming took off 0 bases at V and 5 bases at J, with 11 bases between the two ends. Germline values: CDR1 SGDLS, CDR2 YYNGEE. The CDR3 extends over 14 amino acids. CDR3: CASSVVAGPETQYF. The CDR3 DNA reads as TGTGCCAGCAGCGTAGTGGCAGGCCCGGAGACCCAGTACTTC.

The chain has TRBV4-2 and TRBJ2-2; 11 nucleotides match TRBD2. The junction had 2 bases not matched to a gene; V was cut back by 4 bases and J by 1 base. Germline CDR1 and CDR2: LGHNA and YNFKEQ. The CDR3 runs 16 residues. DNA for the CDR3: TGTGCCAGCAGCCCAGGGACTAGCGGGAACACCGGGGAGCTGTTTTTT. This codes for CASSPGTSGNTGELFF.

The chain carries TRBV6-6 and TRBJ2-5; perhaps TRBD2 as D (6 bases). Germline values: CDR1 MNHNY, CDR2 SVGAGI (reference sequence). This CDR3 is 15 amino acids long. With 2 bases removed from V and 2 bases from J, the gap between germline ends came to 12 bases. The CDR3 region has the DNA TGTGCCAGCAGTTACACGGGAGAGGGTCAAGAGACCCAGTACTTC. Translation gives CASSYTGEGQETQYF.

V usage is TRBV5-4 and J usage is TRBJ2-1; 8 bases fit TRBD1. CDR1 is SGHNT and CDR2 is YYREEE in the germline V gene (reference sequence). V shed 1 base, J shed 2 bases, and the junction held 2 bases outside the gene matches. The CDR3 loop spans 15 amino acids. CDR3 sequence reads: CASSLTGGPYNEQFF. The CDR3 nucleotides read TGTGCCAGCAGCTTGACAGGGGGTCCCTACAATGAGCAGTTCTTC.

The rearrangement links TRBV20-1 to TRBJ2-7, with D unclear. This CDR3 region has 12 residues. Germline CDR1 DFQATT, CDR2 SNEGSKA (reference sequence). V lost 5 bases and J lost 2, with 10 bases in between. Here the CDR3 DNA reads TGCAGTGCTTTCCGCACCCCCTACGAGCAGTACTTC. Translating it yields CSAFRTPYEQYF.